These T cell receptor beta chains were read from a single sample in a study of T and B cells in COVID-19 patients. TCRdb re-called the multiplex PCR reads through MiXCR, storing one row per CDR3 protein. The sample shows 950 to 1,500 distinct CDR3 sequences, around 30% of them seen only once. The sequenced sample was blood. The receptors derive from a human donor with active COVID-19. Both conserved end residues are part of each CDR3. D genes are given only for firm matches. A row's size may be missing; if present it is once, few, many or a size class.

J gene | clone size | V gene | D gene | CDR3 protein | CDR3 DNA
TRBJ2-3 | medium-sized | TRBV5-1 | . | CASSFLLGGTDTQYF | TGCGCCAGCAGCTTTCTTCTAGGAGGCACAGATACGCAGTATTTT
TRBJ1-2 | . | TRBV7-9 | TRBD1 | CASSTRTGDNGYTF | TGTGCCAGCAGCACACGGACAGGGGATAATGGCTACACCTTC
TRBJ2-2 | . | TRBV13 | . | CASSVGGRGAGELFF | TGTGCCAGCAGCGTAGGAGGCAGGGGGGCCGGGGAGCTGTTTTTT
TRBJ2-7 | few | TRBV5-6 | . | CASSLLETYEQYF | TGCGCCAGCAGCTTGCTGGAGACCTACGAGCAGTACTTC
TRBJ1-1 | few | TRBV5-1 | TRBD1 | CASSWDRPHRRNTEAFF | TGCGCCAGCAGCTGGGACAGGCCACACCGAAGGAACACTGAAGCTTTCTTT
TRBJ1-3 | large | TRBV13 | . | CASSLEGSGNTIYF | TGTGCCAGCAGCTTAGAGGGATCTGGAAACACCATATATTTT
TRBJ1-1 | medium-sized | TRBV6-2/TRBV6-3 | . | CASSYEPSIRTEAFF | TGTGCCAGCAGTTACGAGCCTTCTATACGAACTGAAGCTTTCTTT
TRBJ1-1 | few | TRBV5-1 | . | CASSGHGQNTEAFF | TGCGCCAGCAGCGGACACGGACAGAACACTGAAGCTTTCTTT
TRBJ1-2 | few | TRBV6-6 | . | CATSSGGPASF | TGTGCCACCAGTAGCGGGGGCCCCGCATCCTTC
TRBJ2-1 | . | TRBV11-3 | . | CASSLDGGRGEQFF | TGTGCCAGCAGCTTAGATGGGGGGAGAGGAGAGCAGTTCTTC
TRBJ2-3 | once | TRBV6-1 | TRBD1 | CASRTGGGNTQYF | TGTGCCAGCAGGACAGGGGGTGGAAATACGCAGTATTTT
TRBJ2-7 | . | TRBV5-6 | TRBD2 | CASSSGLAGIYEQYF | TGTGCCAGCAGCTCGGGACTAGCGGGTATCTACGAGCAGTACTTC
TRBJ1-6 | large | TRBV15 | TRBD1 | CATSRDDRDNSPLHF | TGTGCCACCAGCAGAGATGACAGGGATAATTCACCCCTCCACTTT
TRBJ2-5 | . | TRBV20-1 | . | CSARKGGDQETQYF | TGCAGTGCTAGAAAGGGGGGGGATCAGGAGACCCAGTACTTC
TRBJ1-1 | few | TRBV20-1 | . | CSARDPRTARNTEAFF | TGCAGTGCTAGAGACCCACGGACAGCCAGGAACACTGAAGCTTTCTTT
TRBJ1-2 | medium-sized | TRBV20-1 | . | CSARDRGANYGYTF | TGCAGTGCTAGAGACAGGGGAGCTAACTATGGCTACACCTTC
TRBJ2-1 | large | TRBV27 | . | CASSKDAFRSYNEQFF | TGTGCCAGCAGCAAGGACGCCTTTCGCTCCTACAATGAGCAGTTCTTC
TRBJ2-5 | . | TRBV2 | TRBD2 | CASSELAGGTQETQYF | TGTGCCAGCAGCGAACTCGCGGGGGGTACTCAAGAGACCCAGTACTTC
TRBJ2-1 | medium-sized | TRBV5-6 | TRBD2 | CASRLGLAGGGDEQFF | TGTGCCAGCAGGCTGGGACTAGCGGGGGGTGGAGATGAGCAGTTCTTC
TRBJ1-3 | medium-sized | TRBV18 | . | CASSPEGGGNTIYF | TGTGCCAGCTCACCAGAGGGAGGCGGAAACACCATATATTTT
TRBJ2-7 | . | TRBV5-5 | TRBD2 | CASRLGLAGSSYEQYF | TGTGCCAGCAGGCTGGGACTAGCGGGGAGCTCCTACGAGCAGTACTTC
TRBJ2-1 | medium-sized | TRBV5-6 | TRBD2 | CASSLGLGYNEQFF | TGTGCCAGCAGCTTAGGACTAGGTTACAATGAGCAGTTCTTC
TRBJ2-3 | . | TRBV11-1 | TRBD2 | CASKLAGGPRTDTQYF | TGTGCCAGCAAACTAGCGGGGGGTCCCCGCACAGATACGCAGTATTTT
TRBJ2-1 | few | TRBV20-1 | . | CSARKPGQGGGLGSNEQFF | TGCAGTGCTAGGAAGCCGGGACAGGGTGGGGGACTAGGTTCGAATGAGCAGTTCTTC
TRBJ2-3 | . | TRBV29-1 | TRBD2 | CSVEVRLAGGGDTQYF | TGCAGCGTTGAAGTAAGACTAGCGGGAGGAGGAGATACGCAGTATTTT
TRBJ2-7 | few | TRBV20-1 | TRBD2 | CSARSSSGRGEQYF | TGCAGTGCTAGAAGCTCCAGCGGGAGGGGCGAGCAGTACTTC
TRBJ1-1 | large | TRBV19 | . | CASSIAADRPNTEAFF | TGTGCCAGTAGTATAGCCGCCGACAGGCCGAACACTGAAGCTTTCTTT
TRBJ2-3 | few | TRBV5-6 | TRBD2 | CASRLGLAGAADTQYF | TGTGCCAGCAGGCTGGGACTAGCGGGGGCGGCAGATACGCAGTATTTT
TRBJ1-1 | medium-sized | TRBV6-5 | . | CATRLRGRRMNTEAFF | TGTGCCACCCGACTCCGGGGGCGTCGTATGAACACTGAAGCTTTCTTT
TRBJ2-5 | few | TRBV7-2 | . | CASSPVVTFGETQYF | TGTGCCAGCAGCCCGGTTGTTACGTTCGGGGAGACCCAGTACTTC
TRBJ2-1 | few | TRBV5-6 | TRBD2 | CASRLGLAGINEQFF | TGTGCCAGCAGGCTGGGACTAGCGGGGATTAATGAGCAGTTCTTC
TRBJ2-3 | . | TRBV6-5 | . | CASRRGTSTDTQYF | TGTGCCAGCAGACGCGGGACTAGCACAGATACGCAGTATTTT
TRBJ2-1 | . | TRBV7-9 | . | CASSPQTGSSYNEQFF | TGTGCCAGCAGCCCACAAACAGGATCCTCCTACAATGAGCAGTTCTTC
TRBJ2-1 | few | TRBV28 | . | CASNLGDYHNEQFF | TGTGCCAGCAACTTGGGGGATTACCACAATGAGCAGTTCTTC
TRBJ2-1 | few | TRBV5-6 | TRBD2 | CASSGGLAGGNEQFF | TGTGCCAGCAGCGGGGGACTAGCGGGGGGAAATGAGCAGTTCTTC
TRBJ1-5 | . | TRBV20-1 | . | CSASNPGGNQPQHF | TGCAGTGCTAGTAACCCCGGAGGCAATCAGCCCCAGCATTTT
TRBJ1-3 | few | TRBV28 | . | CASREDTLTGNTIYF | TGTGCCAGCAGGGAGGACACCTTAACGGGAAACACCATATATTTT
TRBJ2-7 | few | TRBV28 | . | CASSGSNPSYEQYF | TGTGCCAGCAGTGGGTCAAATCCCTCCTACGAGCAGTACTTC
TRBJ2-5 | medium-sized | TRBV11-2 | . | CASSLSLGWGGETQYF | TGTGCCAGCAGCTTAAGTCTCGGGTGGGGTGGGGAGACCCAGTACTTC
TRBJ2-7 | large | TRBV6-2/TRBV6-3 | TRBD2 | CASSTHMIAGPTYEQYF | TGTGCCAGCAGTACCCACATGATAGCGGGGCCGACCTACGAGCAGTACTTC
TRBJ2-7 | . | TRBV20-1 | . | CSARDTYEQYF | TGCAGTGCTAGGGACACCTACGAGCAGTACTTC
TRBJ1-6 | large | TRBV19 | . | CASSPPPRANSPLHF | TGTGCCAGTAGTCCTCCGCCAAGGGCTAATTCACCCCTCCACTTT
TRBJ2-7 | medium-sized | TRBV20-1 | . | CSARDNSYEQYF | TGCAGTGCTAGGGACAACTCCTACGAGCAGTACTTC
TRBJ2-3 | once | TRBV19 | TRBD2 | CASSWTSGGSRIADTQYF | TGTGCCAGTAGTTGGACTAGCGGGGGGTCACGGATTGCAGATACGCAGTATTTT
TRBJ2-1 | large | TRBV6-1 | . | CASSEKGPGGNEQFF | TGTGCCAGCAGTGAAAAGGGCCCCGGGGGCAATGAGCAGTTCTTC
TRBJ1-4 | medium-sized | TRBV6-1 | . | CASSEMTGTNEKLFF | TGTGCCAGCAGTGAAATGACAGGAACTAATGAAAAACTGTTTTTT
TRBJ2-3 | large | TRBV6-5 | . | CASIGPVADTQYF | TGTGCCAGCATAGGCCCCGTGGCAGATACGCAGTATTTT
TRBJ2-1 | . | TRBV7-7 | TRBD2 | CASSSGLAGYADEQFF | TGTGCCAGCAGTTCCGGACTAGCGGGTTATGCCGATGAGCAGTTCTTC
TRBJ2-3 | medium-sized | TRBV6-1 | . | CASSDWGRGDTQYF | TGTGCCAGCAGTGACTGGGGCCGGGGGGATACGCAGTATTTT
TRBJ2-7 | medium-sized | TRBV4-2 | TRBD2 | CASSQEGLAGIYEQYF | TGTGCCAGCAGCCAAGAGGGACTAGCGGGTATCTACGAGCAGTACTTC
TRBJ2-6 | few | TRBV4-3 | . | CASSQEHQGEGGANVLTF | TGCGCCAGCAGCCAAGAACACCAGGGGGAGGGGGGGGCCAACGTCCTGACTTTC
TRBJ2-7 | . | TRBV5-6 | TRBD2 | CASSLGLAGSSYEQYF | TGTGCCAGCAGCTTGGGACTAGCGGGGAGCTCCTACGAGCAGTACTTC
TRBJ1-2 | medium-sized | TRBV6-1 | . | CASSEVWGNSNYGYTF | TGTGCCAGCAGTGAAGTTTGGGGCAACAGCAACTATGGCTACACCTTC
TRBJ2-7 | few | TRBV27 | TRBD2 | CASSLSSGRFYEQYF | TGTGCCAGCAGTTTAAGTAGCGGGAGATTTTACGAGCAGTACTTC
TRBJ1-3 | . | TRBV7-3 | . | CASTSRGSGNTIYF | TGTGCCAGCACCTCGCGGGGAAGTGGAAACACCATATATTTT
TRBJ2-3 | large | TRBV6-5 | . | CASSYSNTDTQYF | TGTGCCAGCAGTTACTCTAACACAGATACGCAGTATTTT
TRBJ1-1 | large | TRBV30 | . | CAWTHQKGLNTEAFF | TGTGCCTGGACCCACCAAAAGGGCTTGAACACTGAAGCTTTCTTT
TRBJ1-5 | large | TRBV27 | TRBD1 | CASSLGQEDQPQHF | TGTGCCAGCAGTTTGGGACAGGAAGATCAGCCCCAGCATTTT
TRBJ2-1 | large | TRBV13 | TRBD1 | CASSLEGQYNEQFF | TGTGCCAGCAGCCTAGAGGGACAGTACAATGAGCAGTTCTTC